Presented here are 27 T cell receptor beta chains from one specimen sequenced in a study of shared clonotypes between healthy human individuals. TCRdb's copy holds only in-frame clones and misses some; the assay was immunoSEQ multiplex PCR. The sample contains about 990,000 clones, approximately 78% of which appear only once. The sequencing sample was made of memory CD4+ T cells from PBMCs. As to subset: CD45RA-negative fraction. These receptors were collected from a man between 18 and 29 years old in good health. Some clones in this sample may be carry-over from other donors' samples.

Many counts were recorded for this clone. This chain links TRBV7-9 with TRBJ1-1; TRBD1 matches at 7 bases. This CDR3 has 14 residues. V gave up 2 bases and J gave up 5 bases; unmatched junction bases: 5. CDR1 is SEHNR, CDR2 FQNEAQ, per germline (reference sequence). CDR3 region: CASSLRQGQTEAFF. Written as DNA, the CDR3 is TGTGCCAGCAGCTTACGACAGGGCCAGACTGAAGCTTTCTTT.

CDR3 nucleotides: TGTGCCAGCGGACGTAGGACCTTGGGGGCAGGTGGGCAGTACTTC. Its translation: CASGRRTLGAGGQYF. The chain recombines TRBV28 with TRBJ2-7; tentatively, D is TRBD1 (6 bases). Germline V CDR1 and CDR2: MDHEN, SYDVKM. Trimming took off 8 bases at V and 9 bases at J, with 26 bases between the two ends. The CDR3 has 15 residues.

The rearrangement links TRBV28 to TRBJ1-4; a possible D gene is TRBD1 (6 bases). The CDR3 is 15 residues long. Germline V gene data show CDR1 as MDHEN and CDR2 as SYDVKM. Trimming cost V 5 bases and J 6 bases, with 16 bases left between them. CDR3 protein: CASSGAGARHEKLFF. CDR3 in DNA: TGTGCCAGCAGTGGGGCGGGGGCACGACATGAAAAACTGTTTTTT.

The CDR3 sequence is CASSPDRGTGGYTF. The CDR3 nucleotides are TGTGCCAGCAGCCCGGACAGGGGCACGGGGGGCTACACCTTC. This chain joins TRBV4-2 and TRBJ1-2; 9 bases agree with TRBD1. The germline CDR1 and CDR2 sequences are LGHNA and YNFKEQ. Trimming removed 4 bases from V and 8 bases from J; junction bases left unmatched: 8. This CDR3 has 14 residues.

The chain recombines TRBV28 with TRBJ2-7, with 7 bases aligning to TRBD2. The J segment lost 0 bases and the V segment lost 4 bases, leaving 3 bases of the junction unmatched. Germline-derived CDR1 and CDR2 are MDHEN and SYDVKM. The CDR3 runs to 14 residues. CDR3 protein: CASSSGLHSYEQYF. The CDR3 bases are TGTGCCAGCAGTTCGGGACTACACTCCTACGAGCAGTACTTC.

Ten or more counts support this clone. DNA of the CDR3: TGTGCCAGCAGCCCCGGGACAGATTCTTTGGGTCCCCTCCACTTT. Its translation: CASSPGTDSLGPLHF. The V call is TRBV7-9, the J call TRBJ1-6; 7 nucleotides line up with TRBD1. Losses at the gene ends were 5 bases for V and 13 bases for J; bases not matched to a gene: 14. Germline values: CDR1 SEHNR, CDR2 FQNEAQ (reference sequence). The CDR3 is made up of 15 amino acids.

The sample holds a few counts of this clone. The gene calls are TRBV5-1 and TRBJ2-2; 9 bases match TRBD1. The CDR3 is 17 residues long. Germline lookup yields CDR1 SGHRS and CDR2 YFSETQ. Trimming took 4 bases from V and 5 from J; bases not matched to a gene: 12. The CDR3 DNA follows: TGCGCCAGCAGCGCTCAACAGGGGGCAGTGGGGACCGGGGAGCTGTTTTTT. Translating gives CASSAQQGAVGTGELFF.

The chain joins TRBV6-5 to TRBJ2-5, with D perhaps matching TRBD2 (5 bases). Germline loops: CDR1 MNHEY, CDR2 SVGAGI. This CDR3 contains 15 residues. V was pared by 3 bases and J by 2 bases, with 13 bases between. For the CDR3, the DNA is TGTGCCAGCAGTTATTTGGGAGTTCGGCAAGAGACCCAGTACTTC. Its translation is CASSYLGVRQETQYF.

CDR3 DNA: TGTGCCAGCAGCTCGGGACAGCGGAATCAGCCCCAGCATTTT. Amino acid sequence: CASSSGQRNQPQHF. The genes are TRBV7-9 and TRBJ1-5; 7 nucleotides match TRBD1. CDR1 is SEHNR, CDR2 FQNEAQ, per germline (reference sequence). The CDR3 has 14 residues. V was clipped by 4 bases and J by 4 bases; unmatched bases: 4.

This clone occurred once. This sequence joins TRBV5-1 and TRBJ2-7, with a tentative D call TRBD1 (6 bases). The CDR3 totals 15 residues. Trimming pared 0 bases from V and 7 bases from J, leaving 17 bases between. The germline CDR1 and CDR2 sequences are SGHRS and YFSETQ. CDR3 sequence: CASSLGQGMWAEQYF. DNA for the CDR3: TGCGCCAGCAGCTTGGGGCAGGGGATGTGGGCTGAGCAGTACTTC.

Comments on this clone: The CDR3 ends on some other residue instead of the conserved phenylalanine or tryptophan, so this is likely a read error. No DNA is shown, since the ends of the CDR3 on it are uncertain; the CDR3 is the one TCRdb lists. This chain joins TRBV20-1 and TRBJ1-1. From its first to its last residue, the CDR3 has 8 amino acids. CDR1 DFQATT and CDR2 SNEGSKA come from the germline V gene (reference sequence). The CDR3 sequence is CSASSLTA.

J is TRBJ1-1 and V is TRBV10-2; 9 bases are shared with TRBD1. The CDR3 runs 14 residues. V lost 7 bases to trimming and J lost 3 bases; unmatched junction nucleotides: 6. The germline V gene has CDR1 WSHSY and CDR2 SAAADI. The CDR3 nucleotides read TGCGCCAGCAATGACAGGGGGGGGCACACTGAAGCTTTCTTT. Translated: CASNDRGGHTEAFF.

V is TRBV2 and J is TRBJ2-7; 11 bases agree with TRBD2. The CDR3 runs 18 residues. The V gene end was trimmed by 4 bases and the J gene end by 3 bases; junction bases not matched to a gene: 14. Germline lookup yields CDR1 SNHLY and CDR2 FYNNEI. CDR3 sequence (DNA): TGTGCCAGCAGTGCACACGCGGGAAGACTAGCGGGACTCTACGAGCAGTACTTC. Residues: CASSAHAGRLAGLYEQYF.

The genes are TRBV28 and TRBJ1-1; possibly TRBD1 for D (6 bases). V dropped 3 bases and J dropped 1 base, with 12 bases sitting between them. Per the germline V gene, CDR1 is MDHEN and CDR2 is SYDVKM. This CDR3 contains 15 residues. CDR3 residues: CASSFGGQGNTEAFF. CDR3 nucleotides: TGTGCCAGCAGTTTTGGGGGCCAGGGGAACACTGAAGCTTTCTTT.

The chain has TRBV10-3 and TRBJ2-3, with 7 bases matching TRBD2. V gave up 5 bases and J gave up 2 bases; unmatched junction bases: 4. CDR1 ENHRY and CDR2 SYGVKD come from the germline V gene. The CDR3 contains 14 residues. The CDR3: CAISPSGFTDTQYF. CDR3 nucleotides: TGTGCCATCAGTCCTAGCGGATTCACAGATACGCAGTATTTT.

The V and J genes are TRBV7-9 and TRBJ2-3; D gene unclear. Germline CDR1 SEHNR, CDR2 FQNEAQ (reference sequence). The V end was cut by 1 base, the J end by 1 base, with 12 bases between. The CDR3 sequence is 16 residues long. CDR3 sequence reads: CASSLDHNTGTDTQYF. In DNA, the CDR3 is TGTGCCAGCAGCTTAGACCACAATACTGGCACAGATACGCAGTATTTT.

This clone has only a few counts. This CDR3 is also generated by other DNA sequences in the sample. The J gene is TRBJ1-2, the V gene TRBV5-1, with D hard to call. Trimming took 0 bases from V and 0 from J, leaving 3 bases between them. The CDR3 contains 13 residues. Germline V lookup: CDR1 SGHRS, CDR2 YFSETQ. This chain's CDR3 is CASSLGANYGYTF. DNA for the CDR3: TGCGCCAGCAGCTTGGGAGCTAACTATGGCTACACCTTC.

Comment on this clone: Within the sample, other DNA sequences also encode this same CDR3. In DNA form, the CDR3 reads TGTGCCAGCAGCCTTGGCCGGGGTGAGCAGTTCTTC. Translation gives CASSLGRGEQFF. The J gene is TRBJ2-1, the V gene TRBV7-2, with D tentatively TRBD2 (5 bases). The CDR3 extends over 12 amino acids. Germline assignment: CDR1 SGHTA and CDR2 FQGNSA. The V gene lost 5 bases and the J gene lost 9 bases, with 11 bases spanning the gap. The full variable domain, its missing parts supplied by reference TRBV7-2 and TRBJ2-1, is GAGVSQSPSNKVTEKGKDVELRCDPISGHTALYWYRQSLGQGLEFLIYFQGNSAPDKSGLPSDRFSAERTGGSVSTLTIQRTQQEDSAVYLCASSLGRGEQFFGPGTRLTVL.

The chain uses TRBV11-2 and TRBJ2-2; no firm D call. The V end was cut by 6 bases, the J end by 6 bases, with 5 bases between. Germline CDR1 is SGHAT and CDR2 is FQNNGV. The CDR3 runs to 11 residues. The CDR3 DNA sequence: TGTGCCAGCAGTGTGGCCGGGGAGCTGTTTTTT. Amino acid sequence: CASSVAGELFF.

V usage is TRBV28 and J usage is TRBJ2-1, with 8 bases fitting TRBD2. V trimming: 3 bases; J trimming: 12 bases; junction bases outside the gene matches: 10. This CDR3 spans 14 amino acids. Germline V gene sequence: CDR1 MDHEN, CDR2 SYDVKM. Written as DNA, the CDR3 is TGTGCCAGCAGTTTTAACGGACTAGCCCAAGGGCAGTTCTTC. Amino acids: CASSFNGLAQGQFF.

This clone was seen only once. This chain uses TRBV7-3 with TRBJ2-1; TRBD1 agrees at 7 bases. This CDR3 comprises 14 residues. From germline, CDR1 is SGHTA and CDR2 FQGTGA. Germline trimming cut 5 bases from V and 2 bases from J; bases unmatched to any gene: 3. The CDR3 reads CASSPGQAYNEQFF. In nucleotides, the CDR3 is TGTGCCAGCAGCCCAGGACAGGCCTACAATGAGCAGTTCTTC.

This clone has a handful of counts. The chain uses TRBV18 and TRBJ1-1, with a tentative D call TRBD1 (6 bases). Germline V gene sequence: CDR1 KGHSH, CDR2 LQKENI. The CDR3 has 14 residues. Trimming removed 8 bases at V and 1 base at J, with 14 bases between. CDR3 in DNA: TGTGCCAGCACGTCCGGACAGAGGAACACTGAAGCTTTCTTT. This codes for CASTSGQRNTEAFF.

The chain couples TRBV4-1 to TRBJ2-7; 10 positions agree with TRBD2. The CDR3 is 16 amino acids. After removal of 1 base from V and 3 bases from J, the junction contained 6 bases not matched to a gene. The V gene's germline CDR1 is MGHRA and CDR2 YSYEKL. The CDR3 nucleotides read TGCGCCAGCAGCCAAGGGACTAGCGGAGAGATCTACGAGCAGTACTTC. Protein product: CASSQGTSGEIYEQYF.

This clone was recorded a few times. Other DNA sequences in the sample encode the same CDR3. The V gene is TRBV5-1, the J gene TRBJ2-5, with 14 bases matching TRBD2. Germline loops: CDR1 SGHRS, CDR2 YFSETQ. V shed 0 bases, J shed 5 bases, and the junction held 6 bases outside the gene matches. The CDR3 has 17 amino acids. The CDR3 protein is CASSLGLAGGLGETQYF. CDR3 in DNA: TGCGCCAGCAGCTTGGGACTAGCGGGAGGGCTCGGTGAGACCCAGTACTTC.

The V gene is TRBV29-1, the J gene TRBJ1-1; 7 nucleotides match TRBD1. Germline-derived CDR1 and CDR2 are SQVTM and ANQGSEA. With V trimmed by 7 bases and J by 4 bases, 3 bases remained unmatched. CDR3 length: 11 amino acids. CDR3 nucleotides: TGCAGCGCCGACAGGGCCACTGAAGCTTTCTTT. The encoded protein is CSADRATEAFF.

Here the CDR3 reads CASSAYRDGFLADTQYF. The CDR3 nucleotides read TGTGCCAGCAGTGCCTACCGGGACGGGTTCTTAGCAGATACGCAGTATTTT. The chain is built from TRBV6-1 and TRBJ2-3; the D call may be TRBD1 or TRBD2 (5 bases each). The CDR3 loop spans 17 amino acids. CDR1 is MNHNS, CDR2 SASEGT, per germline. Trimming removed 4 bases from V and 4 bases from J, with 21 bases in between.

A remark on this clone: This same CDR3 is encoded by further DNA sequences in the sample. This rearrangement joins TRBV5-6 to TRBJ2-2, with D hard to call. The germline V gene encodes CDR1 SGHDT and CDR2 YYEEEE. V was clipped by 4 bases and J by 2 bases, with 6 bases between them. The CDR3 is made up of 13 amino acids. CDR3 amino acids: CASSLGNTGELFF. The CDR3 DNA sequence: TGTGCCAGCAGCCTAGGAAACACCGGGGAGCTGTTTTTT.